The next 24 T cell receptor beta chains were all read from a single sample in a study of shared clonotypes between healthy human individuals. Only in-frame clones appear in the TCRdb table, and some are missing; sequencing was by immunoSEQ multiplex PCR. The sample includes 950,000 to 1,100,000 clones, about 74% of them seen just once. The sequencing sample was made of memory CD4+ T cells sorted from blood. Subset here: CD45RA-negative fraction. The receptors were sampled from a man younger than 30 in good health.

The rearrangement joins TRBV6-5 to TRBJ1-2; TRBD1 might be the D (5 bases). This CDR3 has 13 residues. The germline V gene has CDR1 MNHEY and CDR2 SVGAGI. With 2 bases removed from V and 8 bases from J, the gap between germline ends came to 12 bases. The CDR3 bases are TGTGCCAGCAGTTACGACAGTATGGCCGGCTACACCTTC. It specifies CASSYDSMAGYTF.

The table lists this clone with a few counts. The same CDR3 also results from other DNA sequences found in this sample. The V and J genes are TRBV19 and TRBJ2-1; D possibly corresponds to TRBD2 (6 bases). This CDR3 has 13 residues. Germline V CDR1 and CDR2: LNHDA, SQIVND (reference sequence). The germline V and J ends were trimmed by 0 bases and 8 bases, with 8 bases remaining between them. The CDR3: CASSIDGRYEQFF. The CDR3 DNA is TGTGCCAGTAGTATAGATGGGAGGTATGAGCAGTTCTTC.

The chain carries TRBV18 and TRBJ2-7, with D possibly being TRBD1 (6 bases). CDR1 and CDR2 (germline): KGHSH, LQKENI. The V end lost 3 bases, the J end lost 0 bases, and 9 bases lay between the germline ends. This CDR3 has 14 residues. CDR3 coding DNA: TGTGCCAGCTCACCGACCAGGGGCTCCTACGAGCAGTACTTC. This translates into CASSPTRGSYEQYF.

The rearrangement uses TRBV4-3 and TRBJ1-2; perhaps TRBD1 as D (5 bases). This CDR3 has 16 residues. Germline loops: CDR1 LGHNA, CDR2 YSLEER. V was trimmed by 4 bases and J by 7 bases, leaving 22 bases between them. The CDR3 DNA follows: TGCGCCAGCAGCCGCGACCGGGACGGAGCGTCCCGTGGCTACACCTTC. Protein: CASSRDRDGASRGYTF.

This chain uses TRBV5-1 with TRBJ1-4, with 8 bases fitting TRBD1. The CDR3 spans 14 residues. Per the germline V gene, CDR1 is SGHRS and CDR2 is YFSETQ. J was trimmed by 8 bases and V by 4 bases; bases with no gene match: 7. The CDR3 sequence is CASSARDRPEKLFF. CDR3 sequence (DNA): TGCGCCAGCAGCGCTCGGGACAGGCCCGAAAAACTGTTTTTT. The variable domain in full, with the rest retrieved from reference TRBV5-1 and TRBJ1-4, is KAGVTQTPRYLIKTRGQQVTLSCSPISGHRSVSWYQQTPGQGLQFLFEYFSETQRNKGNFPGRFSGRQFSNSRSEMNVSTLELGDSALYLCASSARDRPEKLFFGSGTQLSVL.

CDR3 loop: CASSLTGTERSPLHF. The CDR3 DNA follows: TGTGCCAGCAGCTTGACCGGGACGGAGCGTTCACCCCTCCACTTT. The chain links TRBV5-4 to TRBJ1-6; TRBD1 is a possible D gene (5 bases). The V and J ends lost 1 base and 9 bases respectively, with 14 bases between them. The V gene's germline CDR1 is SGHNT and CDR2 YYREEE (reference sequence). The CDR3 contains 15 residues.

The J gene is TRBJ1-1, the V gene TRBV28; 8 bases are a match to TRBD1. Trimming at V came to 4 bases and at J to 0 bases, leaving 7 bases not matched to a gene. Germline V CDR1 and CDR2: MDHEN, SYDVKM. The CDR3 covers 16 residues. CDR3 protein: CASSSGQGLMNTEAFF. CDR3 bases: TGTGCCAGCAGTTCCGGACAGGGTTTGATGAACACTGAAGCTTTCTTT.

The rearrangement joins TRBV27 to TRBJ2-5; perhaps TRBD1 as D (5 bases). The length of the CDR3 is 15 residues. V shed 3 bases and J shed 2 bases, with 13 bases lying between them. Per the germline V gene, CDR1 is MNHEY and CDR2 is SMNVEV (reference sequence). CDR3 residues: CASSFDRKGQETQYF. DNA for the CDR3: TGTGCCAGCAGTTTCGACAGAAAGGGTCAAGAGACCCAGTACTTC.

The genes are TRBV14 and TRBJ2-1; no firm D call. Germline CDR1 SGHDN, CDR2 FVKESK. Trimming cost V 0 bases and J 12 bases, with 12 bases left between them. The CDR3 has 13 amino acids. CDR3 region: CASSQDLAGGQFF. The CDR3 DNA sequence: TGTGCCAGCAGCCAAGATCTGGCAGGTGGGCAGTTCTTC.

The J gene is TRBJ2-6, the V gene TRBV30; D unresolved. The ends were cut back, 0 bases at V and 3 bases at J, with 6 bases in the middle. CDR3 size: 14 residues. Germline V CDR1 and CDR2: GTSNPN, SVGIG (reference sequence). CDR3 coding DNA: TGTGCCTGGAGTGTGGGATATGGGGCCAACGTCCTGACTTTC. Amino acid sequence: CAWSVGYGANVLTF.

The CDR3 DNA sequence: TGCGCCAGCAGCCATATAGAAACAGGGGGTCTTAGGGCCGGGGAGCTGTTTTTT. It codes for CASSHIETGGLRAGELFF. The chain recombines TRBV4-1 with TRBJ2-2, with 8 bases identical to TRBD1. Trimming removed 3 bases from V and 6 bases from J; junction bases left unmatched: 15. Germline values: CDR1 MGHRA, CDR2 YSYEKL. The CDR3 length is 18 residues.

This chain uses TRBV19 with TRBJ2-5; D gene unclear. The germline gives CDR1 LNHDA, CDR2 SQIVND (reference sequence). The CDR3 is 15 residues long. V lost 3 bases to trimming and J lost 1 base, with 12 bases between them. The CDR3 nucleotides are TGTGCCAGTAGTATCTCAAGCAAGAGCCAAGAGACCCAGTACTTC. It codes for CASSISSKSQETQYF.

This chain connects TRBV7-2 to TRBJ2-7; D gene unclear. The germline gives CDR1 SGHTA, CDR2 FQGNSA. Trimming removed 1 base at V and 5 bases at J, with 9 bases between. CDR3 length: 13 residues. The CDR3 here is CASSLEKTHEQYF. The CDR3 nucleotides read TGTGCCAGCAGCTTAGAAAAGACCCACGAGCAGTACTTC.

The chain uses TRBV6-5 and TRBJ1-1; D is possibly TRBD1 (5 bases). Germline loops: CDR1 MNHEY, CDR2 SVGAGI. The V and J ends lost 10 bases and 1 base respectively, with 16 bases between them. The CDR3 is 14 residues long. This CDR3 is CATLPGLKNTEAFF. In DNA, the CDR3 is TGTGCCACCCTACCGGGACTCAAGAACACTGAAGCTTTCTTT.

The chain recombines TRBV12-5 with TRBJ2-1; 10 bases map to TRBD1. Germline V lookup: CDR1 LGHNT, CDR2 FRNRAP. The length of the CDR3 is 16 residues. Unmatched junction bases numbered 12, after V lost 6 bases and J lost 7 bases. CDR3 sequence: CASGLGAGTGENEQFF. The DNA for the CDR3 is TGTGCTAGTGGCCTCGGAGCCGGGACAGGGGAAAATGAGCAGTTCTTC.

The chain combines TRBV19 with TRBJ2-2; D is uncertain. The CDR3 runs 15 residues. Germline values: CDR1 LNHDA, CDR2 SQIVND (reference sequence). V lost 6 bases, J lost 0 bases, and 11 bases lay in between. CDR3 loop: CASSPPSANTGELFF. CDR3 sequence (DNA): TGTGCCAGTAGCCCACCCTCAGCGAACACCGGGGAGCTGTTTTTT.

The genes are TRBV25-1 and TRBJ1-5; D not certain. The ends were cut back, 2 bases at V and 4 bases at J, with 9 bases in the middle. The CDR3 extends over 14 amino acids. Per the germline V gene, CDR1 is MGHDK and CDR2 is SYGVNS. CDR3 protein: CASSEEKGNQPQHF. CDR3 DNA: TGTGCCAGCAGTGAAGAGAAAGGGAATCAGCCCCAGCATTTT.

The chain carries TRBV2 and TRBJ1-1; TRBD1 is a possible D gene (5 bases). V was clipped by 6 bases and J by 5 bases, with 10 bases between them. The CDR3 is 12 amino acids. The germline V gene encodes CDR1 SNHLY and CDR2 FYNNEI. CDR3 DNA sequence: TGTGCCAGCAGAATGGGGGGGACTGAAGCTTTCTTT. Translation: CASRMGGTEAFF. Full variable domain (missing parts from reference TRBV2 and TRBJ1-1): EPEVTQTPSHQVTQMGQEVILRCVPISNHLYFYWYRQILGQKVEFLVSFYNNEISEKSEIFDDQFSVERPDGSNFTLKIRSTKLEDSAMYFCASRMGGTEAFFGQGTRLTVV.

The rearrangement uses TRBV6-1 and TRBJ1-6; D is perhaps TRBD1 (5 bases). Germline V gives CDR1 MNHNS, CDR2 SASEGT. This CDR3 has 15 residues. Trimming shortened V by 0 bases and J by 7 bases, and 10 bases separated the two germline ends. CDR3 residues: CASSEAGWGNSPLHF. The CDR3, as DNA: TGTGCCAGCAGTGAAGCTGGCTGGGGGAATTCACCCCTCCACTTT.

The DNA of the CDR3 is TGTGCCAGTAGGGCGGGTGGGTCCTACAATGAGCAGTTCTTC. Translation gives CASRAGGSYNEQFF. V and J are TRBV19 and TRBJ2-1, with D possibly matching TRBD2 (5 bases). The germline V gene encodes CDR1 LNHDA and CDR2 SQIVND (reference sequence). V lost 6 bases, J lost 1 base, and 10 bases lay in between. This CDR3 is built from 14 residues.

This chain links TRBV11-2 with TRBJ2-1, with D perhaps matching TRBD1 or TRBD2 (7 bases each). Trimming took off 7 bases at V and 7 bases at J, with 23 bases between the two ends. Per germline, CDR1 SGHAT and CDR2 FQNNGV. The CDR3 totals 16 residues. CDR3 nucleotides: TGTGCCAGCATCCCGGGGGGCAGGGGGAATACAAATGAGCAGTTCTTC. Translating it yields CASIPGGRGNTNEQFF.

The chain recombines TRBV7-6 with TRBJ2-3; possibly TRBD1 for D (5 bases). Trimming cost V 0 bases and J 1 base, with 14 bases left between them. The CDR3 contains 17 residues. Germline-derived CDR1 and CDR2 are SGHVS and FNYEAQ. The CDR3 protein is CASSLASAGSGTDTQYF. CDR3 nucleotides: TGTGCCAGCAGCTTAGCGTCGGCAGGGTCGGGCACAGATACGCAGTATTTT. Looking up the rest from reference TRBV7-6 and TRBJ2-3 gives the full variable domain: GAGVSQSPRYKVTKRGQDVALRCDPISGHVSLYWYRQALGQGPEFLTYFNYEAQQDKSGLPNDRFSAERPEGSISTLTIQRTEQRDSAMYRCASSLASAGSGTDTQYFGPGTRLTVL.

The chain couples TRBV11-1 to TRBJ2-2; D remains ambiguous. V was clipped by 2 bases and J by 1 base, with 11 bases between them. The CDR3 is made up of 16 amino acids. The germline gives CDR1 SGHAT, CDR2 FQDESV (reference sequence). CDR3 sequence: CASSLNGPVNTGELFF. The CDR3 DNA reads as TGTGCCAGCAGCTTAAATGGGCCAGTGAACACCGGGGAGCTGTTTTTT.

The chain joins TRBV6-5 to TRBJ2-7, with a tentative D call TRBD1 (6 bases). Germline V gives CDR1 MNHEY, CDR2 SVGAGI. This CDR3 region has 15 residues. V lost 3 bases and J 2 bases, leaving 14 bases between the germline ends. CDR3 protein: CASSYSGTPAYEQYF. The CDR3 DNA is TGTGCCAGCAGTTATTCCGGGACACCAGCCTACGAGCAGTACTTC.